This T cell receptor (beta chain) was sequenced during a study of cytomegalovirus exposure and HLA in healthy donors. Whole-study results and caveats: In vitro work confirmed that a few CMV-associated chains recognize CMV antigens.

PCR primers comprised 60 Vbeta and 13 Jbeta primers. Libraries were prepared by immunoSEQ multiplex PCR; TCRdb keeps only in-frame clonotypes and omits some of them. The sample consists of about 120,000 clones, less than 85% of them appearing once. In regard to this clone: Its antigen is unknown.

V was cut by 4 bases and J by 1 base, with 8 bases left in between. Germline-derived CDR1 and CDR2 are SGHNT and YYREEE (reference sequence). This CDR3 spans 13 amino acids. V gene TRBV5-4 combines with J gene TRBJ2-5, with unresolved D. The specimen was PBMCs. The sequence came from a man aged 25-45 years in good health and CMV-seronegative. The CDR3 sequence: CASSDSTQETQYF. The CDR3 coding sequence is TGTGCCAGCAGCGACTCGACCCAAGAGACCCAGTACTTC.